The present entry profiles one TCR beta chain with its context. As yet, its antigen is unknown. Oncomine TCR Beta short-read sequencing was applied to DNA from cultured CD4+ T cells. TCRdb reanalysed the PCR reads using MiXCR and keeps one entry per CDR3 protein. The sample contains some 3,100 distinct CDR3 sequences, 70% to 90% of which appear only once. The data derive from a study of vaccination and CD4 T cells after COVID-19. The overall study: All convalescent patients were nasal swab PCR positive for SARS-CoV-2; fewer than ten had mild and one severe disease. General study findings and limits: Researchers report that a median approximately 90% of reactive clones in convalescent patients surfaced only post-vaccination. Relatively few convalescent patients were studied, without early post-infection timepoints.

Treatment noted: approximately nine-day PBMC culture with coronavirus spike peptide pools or control peptides (ViraFEST assay). Wells that each held a few million PBMCs were cultured with 9.5 to 10 IU/ml IL-2 and 10 ug/ml peptide pools. The sample consisted of CD4+ T cells from blood, cultured in vitro. This sequence originates from a human donor who had recovered from COVID-19.

CDR3 nucleotides: TGCGCCAGCAGCGACCTGAGGGGGGGCTTTCCTGAAGCTTTCTTT. It encodes CASSDLRGGFPEAFF. V usage is TRBV4-1 and J usage is TRBJ1-1, with a possible D match to TRBD1 (6 bases). CDR1 and CDR2 (germline): MGHRA, YSYEKL. V was shortened by 5 bases and J by 6 bases, with 19 bases between the two germline ends. The length of the CDR3 is 15 residues.